Included here is one TCR beta chain sequence, with context. The antigen is unknown. The data were obtained in a study of cytomegalovirus exposure and HLA in healthy donors. The study's findings and limits: For most TCR beta V segments, an earlier analysis put the productive rate at about 90% or about 30% of the time.

PCR was performed using 60 Vbeta and 13 Jbeta primers. Sequencing used immunoSEQ multiplex PCR; TCRdb keeps in-frame clones, though not all of them. The profile shows more than 90,000 clones, 70% to 80% of them singletons. Germline assignment: CDR1 SGHRS and CDR2 YFSETQ. V lost 2 bases and J lost 0, with 11 bases in between. This CDR3 spans 15 amino acids. The sequence came from a man aged 50 to 59 in good health and CMV-seropositive. This chain joins TRBV5-1 and TRBJ1-1; a possible D gene is TRBD1 (5 bases). Sequences were obtained from PBMCs. The CDR3 loop is CASSFTGNLNTEAFF. The CDR3 region has the DNA TGCGCCAGCAGCTTTACAGGTAACTTGAACACTGAAGCTTTCTTT. Drawing the rest from reference TRBV5-1 and TRBJ1-1, the complete variable domain is KAGVTQTPRYLIKTRGQQVTLSCSPISGHRSVSWYQQTPGQGLQFLFEYFSETQRNKGNFPGRFSGRQFSNSRSEMNVSTLELGDSALYLCASSFTGNLNTEAFFGQGTRLTVV.